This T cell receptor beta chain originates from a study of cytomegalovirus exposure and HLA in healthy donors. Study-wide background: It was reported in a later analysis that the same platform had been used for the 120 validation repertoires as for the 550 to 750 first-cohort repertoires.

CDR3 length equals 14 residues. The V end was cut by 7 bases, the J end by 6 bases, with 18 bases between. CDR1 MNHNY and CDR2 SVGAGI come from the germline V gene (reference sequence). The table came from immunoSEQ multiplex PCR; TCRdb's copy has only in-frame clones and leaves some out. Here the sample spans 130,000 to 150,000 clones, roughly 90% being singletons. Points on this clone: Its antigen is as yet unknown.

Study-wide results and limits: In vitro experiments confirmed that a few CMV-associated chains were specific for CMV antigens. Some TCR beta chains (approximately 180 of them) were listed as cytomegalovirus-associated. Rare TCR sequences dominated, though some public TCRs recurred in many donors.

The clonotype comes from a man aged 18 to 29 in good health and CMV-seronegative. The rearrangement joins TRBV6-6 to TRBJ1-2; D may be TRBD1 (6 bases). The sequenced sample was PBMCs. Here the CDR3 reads CASNYQGHQHGYTF. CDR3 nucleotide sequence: TGTGCCAGCAATTATCAGGGGCACCAACATGGCTACACCTTC.